One TCR beta chain is described in this entry. Its target is not known. A much larger clone differs from this one at a single base, so this may be a read error. The data stem from a study of blood T cells in healthy people across ages. The overall study: About one barcoded TCR beta cDNA was captured per two T cells. Whole-study findings and limits: Age brought a roughly linear fall in TCR beta diversity measured per million T cells. Greater diversity and more naive CD4+ cells were seen in long-lived donors than in aged donors.

A second about 7 to 12 cycle PCR used barcoded and J-beta primers. The template-switch adaptor, which had 12 random nucleotides, put a tag on each cDNA molecule. TCRdb redid the calling of the 5' RACE reads with MiXCR, one entry per CDR3 protein. The sample shows hundreds of thousands of distinct CDR3 sequences, 25% to 35% of them seen only once. CDR3 length: 16 amino acids. Germline-derived CDR1 and CDR2 are LGHDT and YNNKEL (reference sequence). The receptor comes from a woman aged 80 or over in good health. The gene calls are TRBV3-1 and TRBJ2-7; no definite D call. The DNA end lines up better with TRBJ2-5; the J call may be wrong. Sequenced: blood. CDR3 DNA sequence: TGTGCCAGCAGCCAAGATGGGATAGCCGATCAAGAGACCCAGTACTTC. Translating gives CASSQDGIADQETQYF.